The source of this T cell receptor (beta chain) is a study of Graves' ophthalmopathy and Graves' hyperthyroidism listed by TCRdb under 2018. Context from the whole study: Peripheral blood was collected before any treatment was given, at the time of initial diagnosis. The study used TCR beta repertoire signatures to distinguish Graves' ophthalmopathy from Graves' hyperthyroidism and to predict progression to ophthalmopathy. In total, approximately 130 blood samples were TCR-sequenced: 43 ophthalmopathy, 80 or so hyperthyroidism and approximately 17 hyperthyroidism-to-ophthalmopathy patients. To explore V-J signatures that distinguish ophthalmopathy from hyperthyroidism, a discovery set of roughly 98 patients was enrolled, made up of approximately 45 with ophthalmopathy and 57 with stable hyperthyroidism. The independent validation cohort included approximately 19 hyperthyroidism patients plus 17 patients who later progressed from hyperthyroidism to ophthalmopathy. T-cell repertoires of thyroid tissue and blood were compared in six hyperthyroidism patients. After sampling, hyperthyroidism patients received methimazole starting at 30 mg daily, and ophthalmopathy patients received high-dose intravenous methylprednisolone. Study-level results and caveats: The 13-signature model separated ophthalmopathy from stable hyperthyroidism with around 90% sensitivity and about 84% specificity in cross-validation, and 80%/75% in the test set. In validation, the model predicted ophthalmopathy progression with 70.59% sensitivity and 72.22% specificity; more than ten predicted patients were CT-confirmed with GO in a median of 6.5 months. Sample size was not statistically predetermined, and group allocation was not concealed from the investigators. Most of the expanded thyroid clonotypes with a frequency above 0.001 were also detected in blood, and it was suggested that the thyroid immune response may be reflected by blood repertoires.

Ophthalmopathy patients had moderately to severely active disease, Clinical Activity Score of at least 3, NOSPECS grade of at least 4, and disease duration under 3 months. Patients with other autoimmune diseases, uncontrolled infections, pregnancy or lactation were excluded. Diagnosis was based on clinical symptoms, serum thyroxine, TRAb, thyroid ultrasound and orbital computed tomography. PBMCs were isolated from about 10 ml of fresh peripheral blood by Ficoll-Paque density gradient centrifugation. Total RNA was extracted with Trizol reagent and quality-checked on an Agilent 2100 Bioanalyzer. From its cysteine to its phenylalanine, the CDR3 spans 15 amino acids. Only the CDR3 DNA stays, 45 bases, in frame from base 1. CDR1 and CDR2, per the germline V gene, are SGHRS and YFSETQ. For repertoire sequencing, TCR beta CDR3 regions were amplified from RNA transcripts. A first-round RT-PCR used HTBI primers with the Qiagen OneStep RT-PCR kit, followed by a second-round multiplex PCR, size selection and purification. The libraries underwent paired-end sequencing with 100 bp reads on an Illumina HiSeq2000. In the authors' own workflow: SOAPnuke was used to process the reads, throwing out any read that had adapters, had uncalled bases, had a mean Phred below 15, or lacked an exact constant-primer or identifier match. High-quality paired reads were merged with COPE v1.2.5. Clonotypes were defined as unique nucleotide sequences and were aligned to IMGT TRB V, D and J references using MiTCR v1.1. Analysis was restricted to V-J combinations with a frequency above 0.0001, which covered approximately 99% of repertoires. A TCR clonal expansion and chaos score per V-J combination was defined as the ratio of F50 clonal expansion to chaos observed in the TCRdist matrix. Welch's t-statistics and random forest were used to reduce features to about a dozen V-J combinations, which were fed into a naive Bayes classifier. The similarity between thyroid and blood repertoires was quantified using the Morisita-Horn index. In TCRdb, the public reads were trimmed at Q25 with fastp and aligned with MiXCR, with productive beta chains retained. Every CDR3 protein is listed once, alongside the most common genes and DNA of its rows. These V and J calls rely on TCRdb rather than the paper's analysis. This sample is represented by about 700,000 distinct CDR3 sequences; around 40% of them were singletons. The ten largest account for 40% to 45% of the sample.

This clonotype has a handful of counts. Its antigen is unknown. A junction end diverges from the germline sequence, so it may reflect a read error. The chain is assembled from TRBV5-1 and TRBJ2-7, with TRBD2 matching 7 junction bases. What was sequenced was peripheral blood. The sequence derives from an adult man with Graves' ophthalmopathy. DNA sequence: TGTGCCAGCAGCCTCCAGCGGGGTGGGGGCTACGAGCAGTACTTC. Its coded protein is CASSLQRGGGYEQYF.